This TCR beta chain was documented in a study of cytomegalovirus exposure and HLA in healthy donors. The CDR3 extends over 15 amino acids. Per germline, CDR1 MNHEY and CDR2 SVGAGI. Trimming pared 7 bases from V and 0 bases from J, leaving 15 bases between. Study findings and constraints: Researchers reported in a later analysis that common viral pathogens appeared linked to several top clusters. The authors judged a highly shared variant cluster likely a sequencing artifact.

This clone was counted between two and nine times. The target antigen is unknown. PCR was performed using 60 Vbeta and 13 Jbeta primers. TCRdb's table, derived via immunoSEQ multiplex PCR, lists solely in-frame clones and lacks some. This table has about 210,000 clones, 65% to 85% appearing once. Donors had nominal health at sampling but likely had unrecorded immune exposures. Source material: PBMCs. This sequence joins TRBV6-5 and TRBJ1-1, with D perhaps matching TRBD1 (6 bases). The clonotype originates from a man between 25 and 39 years old in good health and CMV-seronegative. The CDR3 DNA is TGTGCCAGCACCATCAGGGGTCCCATGAACACTGAAGCTTTCTTT. Translated, it gives CASTIRGPMNTEAFF.